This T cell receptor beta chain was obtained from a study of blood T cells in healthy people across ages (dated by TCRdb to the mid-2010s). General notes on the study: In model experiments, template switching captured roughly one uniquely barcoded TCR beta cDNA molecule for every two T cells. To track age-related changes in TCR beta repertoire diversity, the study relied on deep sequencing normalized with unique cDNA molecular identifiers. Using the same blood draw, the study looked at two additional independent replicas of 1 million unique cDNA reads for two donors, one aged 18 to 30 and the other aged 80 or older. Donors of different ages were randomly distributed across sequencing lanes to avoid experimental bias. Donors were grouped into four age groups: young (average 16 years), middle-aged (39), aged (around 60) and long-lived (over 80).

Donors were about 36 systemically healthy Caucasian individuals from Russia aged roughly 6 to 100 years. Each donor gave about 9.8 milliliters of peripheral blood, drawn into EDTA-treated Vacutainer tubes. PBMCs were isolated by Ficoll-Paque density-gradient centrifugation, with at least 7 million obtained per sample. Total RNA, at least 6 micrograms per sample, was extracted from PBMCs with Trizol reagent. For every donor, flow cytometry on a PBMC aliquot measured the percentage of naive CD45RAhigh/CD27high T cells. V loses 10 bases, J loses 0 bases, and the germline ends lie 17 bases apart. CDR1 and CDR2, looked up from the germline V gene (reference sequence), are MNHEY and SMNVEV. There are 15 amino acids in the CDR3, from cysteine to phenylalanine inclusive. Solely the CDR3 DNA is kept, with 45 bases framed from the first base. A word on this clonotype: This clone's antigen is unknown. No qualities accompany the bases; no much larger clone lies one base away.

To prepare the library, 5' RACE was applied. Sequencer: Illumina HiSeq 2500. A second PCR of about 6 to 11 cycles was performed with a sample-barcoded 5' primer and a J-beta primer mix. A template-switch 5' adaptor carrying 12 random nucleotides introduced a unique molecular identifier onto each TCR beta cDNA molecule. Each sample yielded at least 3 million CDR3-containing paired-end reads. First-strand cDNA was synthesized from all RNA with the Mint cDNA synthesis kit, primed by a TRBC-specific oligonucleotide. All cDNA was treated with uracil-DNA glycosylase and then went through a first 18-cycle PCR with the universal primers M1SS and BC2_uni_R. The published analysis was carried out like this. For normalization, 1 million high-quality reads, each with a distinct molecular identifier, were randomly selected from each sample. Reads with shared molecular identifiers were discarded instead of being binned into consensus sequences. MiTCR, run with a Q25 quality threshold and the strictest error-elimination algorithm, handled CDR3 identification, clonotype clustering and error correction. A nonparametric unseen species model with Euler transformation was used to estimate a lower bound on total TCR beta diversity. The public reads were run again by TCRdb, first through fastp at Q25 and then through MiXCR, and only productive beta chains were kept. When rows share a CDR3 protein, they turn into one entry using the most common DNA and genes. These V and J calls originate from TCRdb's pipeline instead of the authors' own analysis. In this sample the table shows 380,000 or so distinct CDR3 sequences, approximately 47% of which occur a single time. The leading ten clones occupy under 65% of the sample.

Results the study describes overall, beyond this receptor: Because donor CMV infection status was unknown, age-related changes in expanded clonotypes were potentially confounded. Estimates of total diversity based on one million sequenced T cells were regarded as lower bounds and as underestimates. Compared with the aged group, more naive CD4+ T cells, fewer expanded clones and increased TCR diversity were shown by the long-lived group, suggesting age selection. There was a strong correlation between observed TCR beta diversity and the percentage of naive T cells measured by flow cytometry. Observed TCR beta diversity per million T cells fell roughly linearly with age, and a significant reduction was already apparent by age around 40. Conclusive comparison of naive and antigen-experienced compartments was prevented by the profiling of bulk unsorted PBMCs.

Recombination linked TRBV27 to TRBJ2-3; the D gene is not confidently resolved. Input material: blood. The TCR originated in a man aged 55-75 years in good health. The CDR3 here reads CAIAPVYASTDTQYF. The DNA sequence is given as TGTGCCATCGCCCCGGTTTATGCTAGCACAGATACGCAGTATTTT.